The 6 T cell receptor beta chains below all came from one sample that was sequenced in a study of human T cells and chemical hapten exposure. Time point defined: patch test 3, about 24 weeks after DPC sensitization. Treatment here: therapeutic diphenylcyclopropenone sensitization with weekly scalp DPC. The authors extracted total RNA from unfractionated whole blood. TCRdb re-called the RACE reads through MiXCR, storing one row per CDR3 protein. The profile covers tens of thousands of distinct CDR3 sequences, with about 13% appearing a single time and roughly 2.1% taken by the ten largest. Sequencing was performed on whole blood, taken in connection with sensitization to the hapten diphenylcyclopropenone (DPC). These receptors all come from a middle-aged woman with alopecia areata. Some clones in this sample may be carry-over from other donors' samples.

This clonotype was found many times. The V and J genes are TRBV20-1 and TRBJ2-3; D is perhaps TRBD2 (6 bases). The CDR3 has 15 residues. The germline V gene has CDR1 DFQATT and CDR2 SNEGSKA (reference sequence). V gave up 3 bases and J gave up 4 bases, with 17 bases separating them. CDR3: CSASIAGRGADTQYF. As DNA, the CDR3 is TGCAGTGCTAGCATCGCTGGGCGGGGCGCAGATACGCAGTATTTT.

V and J are TRBV6-5 and TRBJ2-5; D may be TRBD1 (7 bases). V lost 11 bases and J lost 3, with 13 bases in between. The germline CDR1 and CDR2 sequences are MNHEY and SVGAGI. This CDR3 comprises 12 residues. CDR3: CASRGTEETQYF. CDR3 nucleotide sequence: TGTGCCTCTCGGGGGACAGAAGAGACCCAGTACTTC.

In this sample, this clonotype turned up many times. The gene calls are TRBV10-3 and TRBJ2-2, with D maybe TRBD2 (6 bases). V was pared by 5 bases and J by 0 bases, with 10 bases between. The length of the CDR3 is 15 residues. Germline loops: CDR1 ENHRY, CDR2 SYGVKD. DNA of the CDR3: TGTGCCATCAGTCAGGACTACGCGAACACCGGGGAGCTGTTTTTT. Its translation is CAISQDYANTGELFF.

This clonotype was seen repeatedly, ten times or more. One junction end does not reproduce the germline sequence, and a read error may be involved. The chain joins TRBV12-3 or TRBV12-4 to TRBJ2-7, with 11 positions matching TRBD2. The CDR3 covers 14 residues. In DNA, the CDR3 is TGTGCCAGCAGCTTAGCGGGGGGGCCCTACGAGCAGTACTTC. It translates to CASSLAGGPYEQYF.

The gene calls are TRBV2 and TRBJ1-1; 8 bases are shared with TRBD1. In germline, CDR1 is SNHLY, CDR2 FYNNEI. The V segment lost 8 bases and the J segment 1 base; nucleotides outside the gene matches: 9. The length of the CDR3 is 15 residues. The CDR3 DNA is TGTGCCAGCGGCCCCCCGACAGGGGCGAACACTGAAGCTTTCTTT. Protein product: CASGPPTGANTEAFF.

In its sample, this clonotype was seen a few times. This chain joins TRBV29-1 and TRBJ2-7; 11 bases are shared with TRBD1. CDR3 length: 14 amino acids. Germline CDR1 reads SQVTM; CDR2 reads ANQGSEA. The ends lost 6 bases at V and 7 bases at J; junction bases unmatched: 11. The chain's CDR3 is CSVAARDRGYEQYF. CDR3 DNA sequence: TGCAGCGTCGCAGCCCGGGACAGGGGGTATGAGCAGTACTTC.